This T cell receptor beta chain originates from a study of T cells after yellow fever vaccination. The V and J ends lost 4 bases and 4 bases, in that order; junction bases with no gene match: 7. This CDR3 has 15 residues. The V gene's germline CDR1 is LNHDA and CDR2 SQIVND (reference sequence). This clonotype was seen a few times. UMIs and a universal primer site were added when TCR cDNA was made by 5'RACE template switching. TCRdb itself ran the 5' RACE reads through MiXCR, one entry per CDR3 protein. The table lists about 320,000 distinct CDR3 sequences, 6.8% of them singletons, with 15% to 20% in the top ten.

The chain employs TRBV19 and TRBJ1-5; TRBD1 agrees at 7 bases. The origin of this receptor is a man between 18 and 35 years old who received the YFV17D yellow fever vaccine. Sequences were derived from PBMCs, sampled roughly 47 days after the first yellow fever vaccination. CDR3 residues: CASSTWTGSNQPQHF. DNA of the CDR3: TGTGCCAGTAGTACCTGGACAGGCTCAAATCAGCCCCAGCATTTT.